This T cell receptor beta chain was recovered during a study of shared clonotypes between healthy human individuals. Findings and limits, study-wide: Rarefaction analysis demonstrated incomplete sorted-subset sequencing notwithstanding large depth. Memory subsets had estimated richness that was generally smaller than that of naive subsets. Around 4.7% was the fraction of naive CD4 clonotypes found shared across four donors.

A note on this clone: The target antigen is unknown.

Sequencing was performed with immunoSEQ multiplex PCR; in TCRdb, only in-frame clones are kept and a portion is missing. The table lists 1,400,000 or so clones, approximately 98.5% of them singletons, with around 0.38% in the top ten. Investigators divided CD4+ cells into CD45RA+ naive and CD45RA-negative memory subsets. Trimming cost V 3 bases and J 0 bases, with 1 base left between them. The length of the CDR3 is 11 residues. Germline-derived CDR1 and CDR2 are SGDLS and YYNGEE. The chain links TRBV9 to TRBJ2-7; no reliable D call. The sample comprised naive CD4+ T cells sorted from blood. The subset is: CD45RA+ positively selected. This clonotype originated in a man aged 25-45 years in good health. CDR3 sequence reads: CASSASYEQYF. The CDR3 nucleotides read TGTGCCAGCAGCGCCTCCTACGAGCAGTACTTC.